This T cell receptor (beta chain) was sequenced in a study of post-analysis software for immune sequencing data. Across the whole study: Relapsing-remitting, secondary progressive and progressive-relapsing forms made up the multiple sclerosis disease courses. The study, taken as a whole, reports: Batch-mates among the samples co-clustered strongly by F measure. When compared against controls, multiple sclerosis patients showed significantly lower normalized Chao1 diversity. TRBV5-6, TRBV5-1 and TRBV20-1 belonged to a set of roughly 5 TRBV segments that were more frequent in patients than controls.

Researchers reported that TCR beta cDNA libraries carried unique molecular identifiers. Input amounts of about 0.85 to 11 million T cells were used. These gave approximately 500,000 cDNA molecules, so each molecule approximated one T cell. TCRdb recomputed calls from the PCR reads with MiXCR, one row per CDR3 protein. This table has hundreds of thousands of distinct CDR3 sequences, 30% to 45% appearing once. The germline V gene encodes CDR1 MDHEN and CDR2 SYDVKM. J was trimmed by 7 bases and V by 7 bases; bases with no gene match: 8. The CDR3 extends over 14 amino acids. Remarks on this clonotype: Its antigen is unknown.

The rearrangement links TRBV28 to TRBJ2-1, with 9 bases fitting TRBD2. This clonotype was obtained from a girl aged 5 to 17 with multiple sclerosis. Sequencing used blood. The CDR3 region has the DNA TGTGCCAGCAATTTGCTAGCGGGGCAGAATGAGCAGTTCTTC. It encodes CASNLLAGQNEQFF. Together with reference TRBV28 and TRBJ2-1, the CDR3 gives the full variable domain: DVKVTQSSRYLVKRTGEKVFLECVQDMDHENMFWYRQDPGLGLRLIYFSYDVKMKEKGDIPEGYSVSREKKERFSLILESASTNQTSMYLCASNLLAGQNEQFFGPGTRLTVL.